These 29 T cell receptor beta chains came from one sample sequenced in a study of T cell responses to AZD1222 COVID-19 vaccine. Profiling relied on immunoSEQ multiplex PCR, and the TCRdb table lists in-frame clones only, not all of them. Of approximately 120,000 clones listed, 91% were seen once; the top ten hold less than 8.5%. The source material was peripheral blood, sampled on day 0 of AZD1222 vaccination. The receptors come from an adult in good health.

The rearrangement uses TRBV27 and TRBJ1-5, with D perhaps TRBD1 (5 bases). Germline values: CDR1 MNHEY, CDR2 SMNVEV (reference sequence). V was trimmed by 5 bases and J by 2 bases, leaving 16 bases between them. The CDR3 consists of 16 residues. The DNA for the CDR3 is TGTGCCAGCAGTCCCCAAGGAGGGGCTGGCAATCAGCCCCAGCATTTT. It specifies CASSPQGGAGNQPQHF.

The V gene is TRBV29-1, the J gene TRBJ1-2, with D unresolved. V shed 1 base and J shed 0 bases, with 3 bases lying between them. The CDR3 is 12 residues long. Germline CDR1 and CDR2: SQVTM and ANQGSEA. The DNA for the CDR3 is TGCAGCGTTGAAGTGGCTAACTATGGCTACACCTTC. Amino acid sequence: CSVEVANYGYTF.

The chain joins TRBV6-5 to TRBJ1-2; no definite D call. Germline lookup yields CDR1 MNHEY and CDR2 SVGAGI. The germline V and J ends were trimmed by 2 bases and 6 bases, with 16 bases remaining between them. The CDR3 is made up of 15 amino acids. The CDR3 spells CASSYRPGSRNGYTF. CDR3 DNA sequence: TGTGCCAGCAGTTACCGACCCGGGTCTCGGAATGGCTACACCTTC.

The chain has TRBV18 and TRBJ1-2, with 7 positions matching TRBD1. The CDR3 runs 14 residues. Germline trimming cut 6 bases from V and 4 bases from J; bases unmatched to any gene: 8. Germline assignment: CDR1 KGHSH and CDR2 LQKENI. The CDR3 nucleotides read TGTGCCAGCTCGCGCGGGACAGATACCTATGGCTACACCTTC. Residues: CASSRGTDTYGYTF.

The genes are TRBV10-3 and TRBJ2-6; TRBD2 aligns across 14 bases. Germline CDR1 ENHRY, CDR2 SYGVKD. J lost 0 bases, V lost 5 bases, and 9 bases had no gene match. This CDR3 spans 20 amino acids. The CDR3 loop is CAISKEGLAGGNSGANVLTF. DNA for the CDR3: TGTGCCATCAGTAAAGAAGGACTAGCGGGAGGCAACTCTGGGGCCAACGTCCTGACTTTC.

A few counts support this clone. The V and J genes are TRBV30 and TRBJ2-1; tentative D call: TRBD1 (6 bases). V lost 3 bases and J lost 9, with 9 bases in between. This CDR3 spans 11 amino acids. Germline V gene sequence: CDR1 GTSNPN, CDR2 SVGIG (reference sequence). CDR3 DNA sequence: TGTGCCTGGAGACAGGGTTCTGAGCAGTTCTTC. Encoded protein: CAWRQGSEQFF. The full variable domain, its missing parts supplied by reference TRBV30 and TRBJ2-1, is SQTIHQWPATLVQPVGSPLSLECTVEGTSNPNLYWYRQAAGRGLQLLFYSVGIGQISSEVPQNLSASRPQDRQFILSSKKLLLSDSGFYLCAWRQGSEQFFGPGTRLTVL.

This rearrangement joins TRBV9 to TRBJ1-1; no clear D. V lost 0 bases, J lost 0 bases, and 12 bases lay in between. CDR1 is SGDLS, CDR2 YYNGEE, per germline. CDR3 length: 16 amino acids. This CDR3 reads CASSVELSGVNTEAFF. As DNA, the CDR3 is TGTGCCAGCAGCGTAGAGTTGTCGGGAGTGAACACTGAAGCTTTCTTT.

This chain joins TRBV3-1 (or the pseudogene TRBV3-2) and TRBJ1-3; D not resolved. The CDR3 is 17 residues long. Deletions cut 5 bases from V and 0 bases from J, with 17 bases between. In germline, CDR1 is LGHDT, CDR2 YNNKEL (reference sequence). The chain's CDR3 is CASSSLVETLSGNTIYF. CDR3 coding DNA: TGTGCCAGCAGCTCTTTAGTTGAGACACTCTCTGGAAACACCATATATTTT.

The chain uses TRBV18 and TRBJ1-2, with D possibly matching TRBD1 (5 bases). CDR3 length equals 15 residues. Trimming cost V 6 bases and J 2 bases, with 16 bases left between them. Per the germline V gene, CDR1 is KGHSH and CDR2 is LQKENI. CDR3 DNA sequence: TGTGCCAGCTCTTTAGCCGGGACCCTCAACTATGGCTACACCTTC. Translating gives CASSLAGTLNYGYTF.

The CDR3 coding sequence is TGCGCCAGCAGCTCCAACATGGGTACGCAGTATTTT. Its protein product is CASSSNMGTQYF. The gene calls are TRBV5-1 and TRBJ2-3; D call uncertain. V was trimmed by 3 bases and J by 8 bases, leaving 10 bases between them. The CDR3 sequence is 12 residues long. Germline loops: CDR1 SGHRS, CDR2 YFSETQ.

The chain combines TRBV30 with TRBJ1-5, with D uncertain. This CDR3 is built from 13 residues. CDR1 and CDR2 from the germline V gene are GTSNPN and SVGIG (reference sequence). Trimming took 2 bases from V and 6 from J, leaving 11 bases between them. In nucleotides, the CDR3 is TGTGCCTGGAGTATTGGGAATATTCAGCCCCAGCATTTT. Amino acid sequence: CAWSIGNIQPQHF.

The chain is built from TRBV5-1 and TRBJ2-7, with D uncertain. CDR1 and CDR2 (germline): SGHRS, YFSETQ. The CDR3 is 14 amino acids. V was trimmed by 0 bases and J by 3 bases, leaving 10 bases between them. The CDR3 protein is CASSLEVRDYEQYF. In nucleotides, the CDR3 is TGCGCCAGCAGCTTGGAAGTGAGAGACTACGAGCAGTACTTC.

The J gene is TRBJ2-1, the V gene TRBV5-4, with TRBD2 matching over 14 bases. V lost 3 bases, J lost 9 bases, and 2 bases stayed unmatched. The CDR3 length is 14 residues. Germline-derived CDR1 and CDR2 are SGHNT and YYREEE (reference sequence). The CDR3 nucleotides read TGTGCCAGCAGCTCCGGGACTAGCGGGGGTGAGCAGTTCTTC. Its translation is CASSSGTSGGEQFF.

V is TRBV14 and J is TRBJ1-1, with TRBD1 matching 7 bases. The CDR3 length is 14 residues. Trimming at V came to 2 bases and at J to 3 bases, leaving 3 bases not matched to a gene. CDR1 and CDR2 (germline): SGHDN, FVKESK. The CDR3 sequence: CASSQQGGDTEAFF. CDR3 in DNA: TGTGCCAGCAGCCAACAGGGGGGGGACACTGAAGCTTTCTTT. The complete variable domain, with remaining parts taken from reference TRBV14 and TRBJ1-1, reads EAGVTQFPSHSVIEKGQTVTLRCDPISGHDNLYWYRRVMGKEIKFLLHFVKESKQDESGMPNNRFLAERTGGTYSTLKVQPAELEDSGVYFCASSQQGGDTEAFFGQGTRLTVV.

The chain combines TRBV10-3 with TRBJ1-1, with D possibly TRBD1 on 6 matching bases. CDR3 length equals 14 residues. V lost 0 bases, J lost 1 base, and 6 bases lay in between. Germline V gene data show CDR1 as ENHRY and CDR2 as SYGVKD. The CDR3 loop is CAISESRGNTEAFF. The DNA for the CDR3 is TGTGCCATCAGTGAGTCCAGGGGGAACACTGAAGCTTTCTTT.

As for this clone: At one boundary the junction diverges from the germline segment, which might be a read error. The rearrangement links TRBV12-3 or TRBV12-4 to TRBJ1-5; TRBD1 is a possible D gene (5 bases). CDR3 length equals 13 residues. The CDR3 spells CASTPRGSQPQHF. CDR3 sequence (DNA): TGTGCCAGCACCCCCCGGGGGTCTCAGCCTCAGCATTTT.

The DNA for the CDR3 is TGTGCCAGCAGCGAAGGGGGGGCTAACACTGAAGCTTTCTTT. This encodes CASSEGGANTEAFF. The chain links TRBV11-1 to TRBJ1-1, with D perhaps matching TRBD1 (6 bases). The CDR3 contains 14 residues. Trimming removed 5 bases from V and 2 bases from J, with 12 bases in between. CDR1 SGHAT and CDR2 FQDESV come from the germline V gene (reference sequence).

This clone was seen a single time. The DNA of the CDR3 is TGTGCCAGCAGTTACCGACAGGGGGTGCACACTGAAGCTTTCTTT. Residues: CASSYRQGVHTEAFF. V is TRBV11-2 and J is TRBJ1-1, with 9 bases identical to TRBD1. V shed 6 bases and J 3 bases; nucleotides not matched to a gene: 8. The CDR3 length is 15 residues. The V gene's germline CDR1 is SGHAT and CDR2 FQNNGV.

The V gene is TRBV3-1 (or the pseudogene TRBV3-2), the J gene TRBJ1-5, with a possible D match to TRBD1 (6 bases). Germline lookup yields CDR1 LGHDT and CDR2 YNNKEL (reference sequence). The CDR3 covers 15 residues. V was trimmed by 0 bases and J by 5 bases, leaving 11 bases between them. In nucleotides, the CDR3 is TGTGCCAGCAGCCAAGAATTGGGGGGCGATCAGCCCCAGCATTTT. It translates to CASSQELGGDQPQHF.

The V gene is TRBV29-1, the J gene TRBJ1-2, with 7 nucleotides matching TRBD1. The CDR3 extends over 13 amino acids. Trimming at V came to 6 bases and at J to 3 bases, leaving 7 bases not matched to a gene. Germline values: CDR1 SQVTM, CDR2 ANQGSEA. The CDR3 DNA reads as TGCAGCGTCGGGGGGGACAGTTACTATGGCTACACCTTC. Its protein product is CSVGGDSYYGYTF.

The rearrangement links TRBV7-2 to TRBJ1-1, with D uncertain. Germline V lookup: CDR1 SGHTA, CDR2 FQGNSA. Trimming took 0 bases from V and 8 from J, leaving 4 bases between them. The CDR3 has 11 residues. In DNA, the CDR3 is TGTGCCAGCAGCTTAGCCAGGGAAGCTTTCTTT. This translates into CASSLAREAFF.

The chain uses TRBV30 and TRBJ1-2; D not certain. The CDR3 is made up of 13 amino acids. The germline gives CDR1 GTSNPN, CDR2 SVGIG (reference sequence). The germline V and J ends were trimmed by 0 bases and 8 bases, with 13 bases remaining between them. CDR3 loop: CAWSVLWSLGYTF. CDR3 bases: TGTGCCTGGAGTGTACTGTGGAGTTTGGGCTACACCTTC. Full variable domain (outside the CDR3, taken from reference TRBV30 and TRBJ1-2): SQTIHQWPATLVQPVGSPLSLECTVEGTSNPNLYWYRQAAGRGLQLLFYSVGIGQISSEVPQNLSASRPQDRQFILSSKKLLLSDSGFYLCAWSVLWSLGYTFGSGTRLTVV.

The CDR3 nucleotides are TGTGCCAGCAGCTTCGGCGGGAGGGCCGCCTACGAGCAGTACTTC. Translation gives CASSFGGRAAYEQYF. V gene TRBV7-2 combines with J gene TRBJ2-7, with TRBD2 identical over 9 bases. Germline trimming cut 3 bases from V and 2 bases from J; bases unmatched to any gene: 5. Germline CDR1 is SGHTA and CDR2 is FQGNSA. This CDR3 region has 15 residues.

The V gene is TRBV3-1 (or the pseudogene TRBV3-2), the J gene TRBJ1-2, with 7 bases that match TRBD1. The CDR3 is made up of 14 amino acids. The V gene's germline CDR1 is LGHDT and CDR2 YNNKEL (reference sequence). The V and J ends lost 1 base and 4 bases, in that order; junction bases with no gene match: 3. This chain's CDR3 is CASSQVTGAYGYTF. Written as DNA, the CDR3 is TGTGCCAGCAGCCAAGTAACAGGGGCCTATGGCTACACCTTC.

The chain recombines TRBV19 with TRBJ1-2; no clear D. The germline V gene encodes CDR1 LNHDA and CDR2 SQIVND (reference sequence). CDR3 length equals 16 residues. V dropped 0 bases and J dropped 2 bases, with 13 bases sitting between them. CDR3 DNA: TGTGCCAGTAGTATAGATCGTCGAGAGAAGAACTATGGCTACACCTTC. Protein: CASSIDRREKNYGYTF.

This CDR3 is CAWSLAETQYF. The CDR3, as DNA: TGTGCCTGGAGTTTGGCAGAGACCCAGTACTTC. The chain carries TRBV30 and TRBJ2-5; D is undetermined. The length of the CDR3 is 11 residues. V lost 2 bases to trimming and J lost 4 bases, with 5 bases between them. Germline lookup yields CDR1 GTSNPN and CDR2 SVGIG (reference sequence).

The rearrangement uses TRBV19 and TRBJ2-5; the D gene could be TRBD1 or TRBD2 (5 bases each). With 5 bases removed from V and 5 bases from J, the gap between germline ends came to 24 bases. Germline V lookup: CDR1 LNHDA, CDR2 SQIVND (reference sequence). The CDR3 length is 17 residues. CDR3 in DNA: TGTGCCAGTAGTGTTCCGGGCCCATTAGGGACCGGGGAGACCCAGTACTTC. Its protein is CASSVPGPLGTGETQYF. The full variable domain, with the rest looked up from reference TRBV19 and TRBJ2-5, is DGGITQSPKYLFRKEGQNVTLSCEQNLNHDAMYWYRQDPGQGLRLIYYSQIVNDFQKGDIAEGYSVSREKKESFPLTVTSAQKNPTAFYLCASSVPGPLGTGETQYFGPGTRLLVL.

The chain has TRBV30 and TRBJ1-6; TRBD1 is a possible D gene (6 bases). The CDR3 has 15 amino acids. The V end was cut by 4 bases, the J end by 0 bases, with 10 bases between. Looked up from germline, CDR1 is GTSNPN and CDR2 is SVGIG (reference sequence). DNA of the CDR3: TGTGCCTGGAACGGACAGAGCTCCTATAATTCACCCCTCCACTTT. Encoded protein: CAWNGQSSYNSPLHF.

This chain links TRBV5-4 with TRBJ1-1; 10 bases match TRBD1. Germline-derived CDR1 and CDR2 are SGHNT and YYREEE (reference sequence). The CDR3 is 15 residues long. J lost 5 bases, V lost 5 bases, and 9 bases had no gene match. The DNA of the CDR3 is TGTGCCAGCAGTTTTGACAGGGGGCGAGGGACTGAAGCTTTCTTT. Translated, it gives CASSFDRGRGTEAFF.